The 27 T cell receptor beta chains below all came from one sample that was sequenced in a study of T cells after yellow fever vaccination (dated by TCRdb to about 2019). This sample's treatment or condition label indicates: live attenuated yellow fever vaccine strain. Library creation used 5' RACE. TCRdb records Illumina HiSeq 2500 as the sequencer. TCRdb applied fastp at Q25 and MiXCR to the public reads, then kept only in-frame beta chains. Entries that share a CDR3 protein sequence are merged under the most common genes and DNA. The sample records hundreds of thousands of distinct CDR3 sequences, 6.2% of which are singletons. The ten largest clones take up 15% of the sample. The sample in question was PBMCs, obtained 5 days after the yellow fever booster vaccination. These TCRs come from a man between 25 and 39 years old who received the YFV17D yellow fever vaccine.

There are many counts of this clonotype. The chain recombines TRBV4-3 with TRBJ1-5; 7 positions agree with TRBD1. This CDR3 region has 16 residues. The J segment lost 2 bases and the V segment lost 0 bases, leaving 4 bases of the junction unmatched. Looked up from germline, CDR1 is LGHNA and CDR2 is YSLEER. This CDR3 reads CASSQDWQGGNQPQHF. The DNA for the CDR3 is TGCGCCAGCAGCCAAGATTGGCAGGGGGGCAATCAGCCCCAGCATTTT.

This clonotype occurred many times. This chain connects TRBV7-2 to TRBJ2-3; D unresolved. From germline, CDR1 is SGHTA and CDR2 FQGNSA. CDR3 length equals 13 residues. V shed 4 bases and J shed 6 bases, with 11 bases lying between them. CDR3 in DNA: TGTGCCAGCAGCTCCCCTAAGATGGATACGCAGTATTTT. This sequence encodes CASSSPKMDTQYF.

The chain has TRBV4-3 and TRBJ1-4; the D gene is possibly TRBD1 (5 bases). This CDR3 comprises 16 residues. V dropped 0 bases and J dropped 5 bases, with 13 bases sitting between them. Germline CDR1 LGHNA, CDR2 YSLEER. Here the CDR3 reads CASSQETGRQNEKLFF. The CDR3 nucleotides are TGCGCCAGCAGCCAAGAAACGGGACGGCAGAATGAAAAACTGTTTTTT.

This clonotype was detected ten times or more. The V call is TRBV7-6, the J call TRBJ1-5, with D perhaps TRBD1 (6 bases). Germline CDR1 and CDR2: SGHVS and FNYEAQ. This CDR3 is built from 16 residues. V shed 1 base and J shed 2 bases, with 12 bases lying between them. The CDR3 DNA is TGTGCCAGCAGCTTAGAAGGGGGATTCGGCAATCAGCCCCAGCATTTT. Its protein is CASSLEGGFGNQPQHF.

The CDR3 here is CASNEHLGYNSPLHF. In DNA form, the CDR3 reads TGTGCCAGCAACGAACATCTTGGATATAATTCACCCCTCCACTTT. The V and J genes are TRBV6-2 or TRBV6-3 and TRBJ1-6; D is ambiguous. There are 15 residues in the CDR3. Trimming removed 7 bases from V and 4 bases from J, with 14 bases in between. CDR1 and CDR2 from the germline V gene are MNHEY and SVGEGT.

The chain recombines TRBV24-1 with TRBJ2-7; D is possibly TRBD1 (5 bases). Per the germline V gene, CDR1 is KGHDR and CDR2 is SFDVKD. Trimming shortened V by 4 bases and J by 3 bases, and 9 bases separated the two germline ends. The CDR3 spans 13 residues. This CDR3 reads CATSDGQSYEQYF. In DNA, the CDR3 is TGTGCCACCAGTGACGGACAAAGCTACGAGCAGTACTTC.

This clonotype was observed at least ten times. The chain is built from TRBV5-1 and TRBJ2-2; unclear D gene. The CDR3 has 15 residues. The germline V and J ends were trimmed by 3 bases and 0 bases, with 9 bases remaining between them. Germline V gene sequence: CDR1 SGHRS, CDR2 YFSETQ. CDR3 loop: CASSSSVSNTGELFF. Here the CDR3 DNA reads TGCGCCAGCAGCTCCTCGGTCTCGAACACCGGGGAGCTGTTTTTT.

This clonotype appeared many times. This sequence joins TRBV20-1 and TRBJ2-1, with D hard to call. The CDR3 sequence is 11 residues long. Germline loops: CDR1 DFQATT, CDR2 SNEGSKA (reference sequence). Trimming left V 3 bases short and J 8 bases short, with 8 bases between. The CDR3 loop is CSASSRDEQFF. The CDR3 DNA sequence: TGCAGTGCTAGCTCCAGAGATGAGCAGTTCTTC.

The chain carries TRBV7-2 and TRBJ2-7; 11 nucleotides align to TRBD2. Looked up from germline, CDR1 is SGHTA and CDR2 is FQGNSA. The CDR3 consists of 15 residues. V shed 5 bases and J 3 bases; nucleotides not matched to a gene: 6. The CDR3 protein is CASSAVLAGGYEQYF. CDR3 in DNA: TGTGCCAGCAGCGCAGTCCTAGCGGGAGGCTACGAGCAGTACTTC.

This clonotype was counted a few times. The rearrangement links TRBV20-1 to TRBJ2-1; 7 bases are a match to TRBD2. The CDR3 is made up of 14 amino acids. CDR1 and CDR2 (germline): DFQATT, SNEGSKA (reference sequence). V was pared by 6 bases and J by 3 bases, with 8 bases of the junction left unmatched. CDR3 DNA sequence: TGCAGTGCGCCAGCGGGAAGGGGCTACAATGAGCAGTTCTTC. It specifies CSAPAGRGYNEQFF.

This clonotype has just a few counts. The chain is built from TRBV10-3 and TRBJ2-7, with 8 nucleotides matching TRBD1. This CDR3 region has 13 residues. V lost 6 bases to trimming and J lost 7 bases; unmatched junction nucleotides: 8. CDR1 and CDR2 (germline): ENHRY, SYGVKD. The CDR3 DNA reads as TGTGCCATCAGGCCGCAGGGGGCGCTTGAGCAGTACTTC. This translates into CAIRPQGALEQYF.

The J gene is TRBJ2-1, the V gene TRBV9; maybe TRBD2 (5 bases). The CDR3 spans 12 residues. The germline gives CDR1 SGDLS, CDR2 YYNGEE. V lost 4 bases and J lost 15, with 17 bases in between. The DNA for the CDR3 is TGTGCCAGCAGCCTAATGGACGGGATGCTGTTCTTC. It codes for CASSLMDGMLFF.

This clonotype was counted between two and nine times. This chain links TRBV7-2 with TRBJ2-3; 7 nucleotides agree with TRBD2. CDR3 length: 15 residues. V shed 1 base and J 6 bases; nucleotides not matched to a gene: 7. CDR1 is SGHTA, CDR2 FQGNSA, per germline. The CDR3 sequence is CASSLGTGGSDTQYF. For the CDR3, the DNA is TGTGCCAGCAGCTTAGGAACGGGGGGATCGGATACGCAGTATTTT. The full variable domain, completed using reference TRBV7-2 and TRBJ2-3, is GAGVSQSPSNKVTEKGKDVELRCDPISGHTALYWYRQSLGQGLEFLIYFQGNSAPDKSGLPSDRFSAERTGGSVSTLTIQRTQQEDSAVYLCASSLGTGGSDTQYFGPGTRLTVL.

This clonotype was found a few times. One end of the junction does not line up with germline, which may come from a read error. CDR3 in amino acids: CCARDSRTDSNYGYTF. In DNA, the CDR3 is TGCTGTGCTAGAGATAGTAGGACCGACTCTAACTATGGCTACACCTTC. This chain links TRBV20-1 with TRBJ1-2; no reliable D call. This CDR3 comprises 16 residues. Germline V CDR1 and CDR2: DFQATT, SNEGSKA (reference sequence).

The chain carries TRBV12-3 or TRBV12-4 and TRBJ2-7; a weak D match, TRBD2 (5 bases). The CDR3 totals 14 residues. The V gene lost 7 bases and the J gene lost 2 bases, with 15 bases spanning the gap. The CDR3 spells CASTPEGSAYEQYF. The CDR3, as DNA: TGTGCCAGCACCCCGGAAGGGAGCGCCTACGAGCAGTACTTC.

V gene TRBV11-2 combines with J gene TRBJ2-6; TRBD1 matches at 12 bases. Germline V lookup: CDR1 SGHAT, CDR2 FQNNGV. Trimming took 3 bases from V and 3 from J; bases not matched to a gene: 6. The CDR3 length is 18 residues. The CDR3 nucleotides read TGTGCCAGCAGCTTTCTGGGACAGGGGGCGCATGGGGCCAACGTCCTGACTTTC. Protein: CASSFLGQGAHGANVLTF.

This clonotype occurred once. V usage is TRBV20-1 and J usage is TRBJ2-7; TRBD2 agrees at 7 bases. Per germline, CDR1 DFQATT and CDR2 SNEGSKA (reference sequence). The CDR3 is 13 amino acids. Unmatched junction bases numbered 8, after V lost 0 bases and J lost 9 bases. CDR3 protein: CSARDSGHTGQYF. The CDR3 DNA is TGCAGTGCTAGAGATAGCGGGCACACTGGGCAGTACTTC.

The sample holds many counts of this clonotype. This chain uses TRBV4-2 with TRBJ1-4; TRBD1 agrees at 9 bases. CDR3 size: 17 residues. CDR1 is LGHNA, CDR2 YNFKEQ, per germline. V lost 0 bases, J lost 10 bases, and 12 bases stayed unmatched. CDR3 nucleotides: TGTGCCAGCAGCCAAGAAGGAGCCGGGACAGGGATCGGAAAACTGTTTTTT. The encoded protein is CASSQEGAGTGIGKLFF.

The V gene is TRBV5-1, the J gene TRBJ2-7, with 8 bases fitting TRBD2. Germline V gene data show CDR1 as SGHRS and CDR2 as YFSETQ. This CDR3 comprises 14 residues. The V segment lost 3 bases and the J segment 2 bases; nucleotides outside the gene matches: 4. The CDR3: CASSSGGRTYEQYF. CDR3 bases: TGCGCCAGCAGCTCAGGCGGGAGGACCTACGAGCAGTACTTC.

The genes are TRBV20-1 and TRBJ2-6; the D gene is possibly TRBD1 (5 bases). The CDR3 runs 15 residues. V lost 3 bases to trimming and J lost 5 bases, with 14 bases between them. Germline CDR1 reads DFQATT; CDR2 reads SNEGSKA (reference sequence). CDR3 DNA sequence: TGCAGTGCTAGCCAAGGGCCAGGGAGGGCCAACGTCCTGACTTTC. This gives the protein CSASQGPGRANVLTF.

The chain links TRBV7-2 to TRBJ2-3; D gene ambiguous. The CDR3 totals 14 residues. V was clipped by 5 bases and J by 1 base, with 10 bases between them. CDR1 and CDR2 from the germline V gene are SGHTA and FQGNSA. CDR3 region: CASSPSVGTDTQYF. CDR3 DNA sequence: TGTGCCAGCAGCCCCTCGGTAGGCACAGATACGCAGTATTTT.

Remarks on this clonotype: A much larger clone lies one base from this, so it may be a read error. This chain uses TRBV7-9 with TRBJ1-1, with D hard to call. This CDR3 has 15 amino acids. Germline V lookup: CDR1 SEHNR, CDR2 FQNEAQ (reference sequence). DNA of the CDR3: TGTGCCTGCAGCTTAGCTCCGGCAGGCTACACTGAAGCTTTCTTT. Translating gives CACSLAPAGYTEAFF.

This clonotype has ten or more counts. The V gene is TRBV20-1, the J gene TRBJ1-2; 7 bases align to TRBD1. The CDR3 has 15 residues. The germline V gene encodes CDR1 DFQATT and CDR2 SNEGSKA (reference sequence). Losses at the gene ends were 6 bases for V and 4 bases for J; bases not matched to a gene: 14. The CDR3 nucleotides read TGCAGTGCAAAAGGCTCAGGACAGGTGGCCTATGGCTACACCTTC. Amino acids: CSAKGSGQVAYGYTF.

In its sample, this clonotype was seen many times. This chain uses TRBV24-1 with TRBJ2-2; D possibly corresponds to TRBD2 (5 bases). The CDR3 is 15 amino acids. V gave up 3 bases and J gave up 4 bases, with 11 bases separating them. CDR1 is KGHDR and CDR2 is SFDVKD in the germline V gene. CDR3 in amino acids: CATSDAGQSTGELFF. The CDR3 coding sequence is TGTGCCACCAGTGATGCGGGCCAGAGCACCGGGGAGCTGTTTTTT.

The sample holds many counts of this clonotype. The V gene is TRBV5-6, the J gene TRBJ2-4; tentatively, D is TRBD1 (5 bases). V shed 0 bases and J shed 2 bases, with 6 bases lying between them. The germline V gene has CDR1 SGHDT and CDR2 YYEEEE. The CDR3 is made up of 14 amino acids. The CDR3 protein is CASSLEGTKNIQYF. CDR3 DNA sequence: TGTGCCAGCAGCTTGGAGGGGACCAAAAACATTCAGTACTTC.

This clonotype was seen only a few times. V is TRBV20-1 and J is TRBJ2-2; D remains ambiguous. From germline, CDR1 is DFQATT and CDR2 SNEGSKA (reference sequence). The CDR3 has 15 residues. Trimming pared 7 bases from V and 1 base from J, leaving 16 bases between. The CDR3 region is CSVKELAGNTGELFF. The DNA for the CDR3 is TGCAGTGTTAAAGAGCTCGCCGGGAACACCGGGGAGCTGTTTTTT.

This clonotype was counted at least ten times. The CDR3 DNA reads as TGTGCCAGCAGTGAATCACAGGGGCAGACCCAGTACTTC. Translated, it gives CASSESQGQTQYF. The chain joins TRBV25-1 to TRBJ2-5; 7 positions agree with TRBD1. The V gene end was trimmed by 1 base and the J gene end by 6 bases; junction bases not matched to a gene: 2. CDR3 length equals 13 residues. Germline values: CDR1 MGHDK, CDR2 SYGVNS.